The clone carrying this T cell receptor beta chain came up once. Libraries were prepared by immunoSEQ multiplex PCR; TCRdb keeps only in-frame clonotypes and omits some of them. Of about 440,000 clones detected, approximately 90% appear once; the ten largest clones hold 4% to 4.5%. The data originate from a study of blood T cell repertoires in COVID-19. Study-level information: The origin of the acute and convalescent COVID-19 samples was the United States, Italy and Spain.

This CDR3 region has 13 residues. Per the germline V gene, CDR1 is SGHNT and CDR2 is YYREEE (reference sequence). V lost 0 bases, J lost 5 bases, and 8 bases lay in between. The clonotype was recovered from a woman aged 25 to 39 with acute or convalescent COVID-19. The chain uses TRBV5-4 and TRBJ2-5, with D possibly being TRBD1 (5 bases). Specimen: peripheral blood. Here the CDR3 reads CASSLVKGETQYF. CDR3 DNA: TGTGCCAGCAGCTTGGTTAAGGGGGAGACCCAGTACTTC.